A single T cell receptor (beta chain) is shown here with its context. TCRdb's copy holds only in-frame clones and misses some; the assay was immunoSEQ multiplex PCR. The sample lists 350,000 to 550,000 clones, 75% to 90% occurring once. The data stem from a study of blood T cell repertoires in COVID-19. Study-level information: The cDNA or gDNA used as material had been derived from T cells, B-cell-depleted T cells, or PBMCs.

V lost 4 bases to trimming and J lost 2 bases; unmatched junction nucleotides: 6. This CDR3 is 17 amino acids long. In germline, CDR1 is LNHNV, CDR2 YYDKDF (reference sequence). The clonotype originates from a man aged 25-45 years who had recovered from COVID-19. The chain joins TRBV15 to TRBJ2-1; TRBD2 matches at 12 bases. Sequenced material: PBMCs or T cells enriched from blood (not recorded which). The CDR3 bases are TGTGCCACCAGCACGACTAGCGGGGGACAAACCTACAATGAGCAGTTCTTC. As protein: CATSTTSGGQTYNEQFF.